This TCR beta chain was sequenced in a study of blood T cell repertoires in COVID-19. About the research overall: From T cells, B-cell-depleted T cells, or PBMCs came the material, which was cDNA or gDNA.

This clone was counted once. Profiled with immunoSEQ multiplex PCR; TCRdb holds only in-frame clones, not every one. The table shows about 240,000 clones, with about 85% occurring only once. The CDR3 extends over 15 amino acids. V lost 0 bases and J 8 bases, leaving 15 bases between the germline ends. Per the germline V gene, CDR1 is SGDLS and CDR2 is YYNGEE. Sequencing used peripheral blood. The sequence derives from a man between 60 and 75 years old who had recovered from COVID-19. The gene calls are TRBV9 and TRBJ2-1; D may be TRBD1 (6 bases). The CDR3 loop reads CASSVAETGYYEQFF. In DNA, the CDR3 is TGTGCCAGCAGCGTAGCTGAAACAGGGTATTATGAGCAGTTCTTC. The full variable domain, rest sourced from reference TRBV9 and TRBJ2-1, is DSGVTQTPKHLITATGQRVTLRCSPRSGDLSVYWYQQSLDQGLQFLIQYYNGEERAKGNILERFSAQQFPDLHSELNLSSLELGDSALYFCASSVAETGYYEQFFGPGTRLTVL.